This entry lists 27 T cell receptor beta chains sequenced from one sample in a study of T cells in Graves' hyperthyroidism and ophthalmopathy. TCR beta CDR3 region amplification was performed from RNA transcripts. The primer set for the first-round RT-PCR of the TCR CDR3 was HTBI. TCRdb ran MiXCR on the multiplex PCR reads and lists one entry per CDR3 protein. Among about 420,000 distinct CDR3 sequences, 15% to 17% were seen once, and the ten largest hold roughly 7.4%. The sample taken for sequencing was blood. The origin of the receptors is a woman aged 18 to 35 with Graves' hyperthyroidism.

This clonotype was picked up many times. The chain couples TRBV11-1 to TRBJ1-2; perhaps TRBD1 as D (5 bases). CDR1 and CDR2 (germline): SGHAT, FQDESV (reference sequence). The CDR3 sequence is 14 residues long. Trimming left V 2 bases short and J 4 bases short, with 11 bases between. CDR3 in DNA: TGTGCCAGCAGCTTACAAGGGGCAGGCTATGGCTACACCTTC. Residues: CASSLQGAGYGYTF.

CDR3 region: CASSLRQGGGNTIYF. Written as DNA, the CDR3 is TGTGCCAGCAGTCTTCGACAGGGTGGGGGAAACACCATATATTTT. The V gene is TRBV6-2 or TRBV6-3, the J gene TRBJ1-3, with TRBD1 identical over 7 bases. V dropped 5 bases and J dropped 4; count of bases not matched to a gene: 8. Germline V gene lookup returns CDR1 MNHEY and CDR2 SVGEGT. This CDR3 comprises 15 residues.

This clonotype came up many times. This chain connects TRBV12-3 or TRBV12-4 to TRBJ1-2; TRBD1 aligns across 9 bases. This CDR3 has 15 residues. J lost 6 bases, V lost 8 bases, and 13 bases had no gene match. The CDR3 here is CASGPWMDRGNGYTF. CDR3 coding DNA: TGTGCCAGCGGACCCTGGATGGACAGGGGAAATGGCTACACCTTC.

The V gene is TRBV5-1, the J gene TRBJ2-1; possibly TRBD1 for D (6 bases). Trimming stripped 0 bases from V and 3 bases from J, with 10 bases between. Germline assignment: CDR1 SGHRS and CDR2 YFSETQ. This CDR3 is built from 15 residues. The CDR3 bases are TGCGCCAGCAGCTTGGGGGAAGGGGGCTACAATGAGCAGTTCTTC. Translated, it gives CASSLGEGGYNEQFF.

The gene calls are TRBV11-2 and TRBJ2-3; 9 bases are a match to TRBD1. Germline V lookup: CDR1 SGHAT, CDR2 FQNNGV. V trimming: 5 bases; J trimming: 0 bases; junction bases outside the gene matches: 3. The CDR3 is 15 amino acids. In nucleotides, the CDR3 is TGTGCCAGCAGCCGGACAGGGGTTAGCACAGATACGCAGTATTTT. It translates to CASSRTGVSTDTQYF.

In this sample, this clonotype turned up many times. The chain uses TRBV5-1 and TRBJ1-4; possible D gene TRBD1, 5 bases. V lost 0 bases and J 0 bases, leaving 9 bases between the germline ends. In germline, CDR1 is SGHRS, CDR2 YFSETQ. The CDR3 consists of 16 residues. The CDR3 reads CASSLDSRATNEKLFF. The CDR3 DNA reads TGCGCCAGCAGCTTGGACTCCAGGGCAACTAATGAAAAACTGTTTTTT.

The V and J genes are TRBV7-3 and TRBJ2-1; D remains ambiguous. Germline values: CDR1 SGHTA, CDR2 FQGTGA. Trimming stripped 5 bases from V and 6 bases from J, with 14 bases between. The CDR3 runs 14 residues. CDR3 sequence reads: CASSTRATSNEQFF. In DNA form, the CDR3 reads TGTGCCAGCAGCACCCGGGCGACCTCCAATGAGCAGTTCTTC.

V is TRBV6-1 and J is TRBJ2-3; 14 bases are a match to TRBD2. The CDR3 loop spans 19 amino acids. Germline-derived CDR1 and CDR2 are MNHNS and SASEGT. Trimming removed 6 bases from V and 0 bases from J; junction bases left unmatched: 11. Here the CDR3 reads CASRGTSGSQPFSTDTQYF. As DNA, the CDR3 is TGTGCCAGCAGGGGGACTAGCGGGAGTCAACCCTTTAGCACAGATACGCAGTATTTT.

The V gene is TRBV19, the J gene TRBJ2-7; D gene unclear. CDR1 is LNHDA, CDR2 SQIVND, per germline (reference sequence). The CDR3 is 14 amino acids. The ends were cut back, 4 bases at V and 4 bases at J, with 14 bases in the middle. This chain's CDR3 is CASSRSAAIYEQYF. CDR3 DNA: TGTGCCAGTAGTAGGAGCGCAGCGATATACGAGCAGTACTTC.

There are many counts of this clonotype. The rearrangement links TRBV7-3 to TRBJ1-2; the D is unclear. In germline, CDR1 is SGHTA, CDR2 FQGTGA. This CDR3 has 12 amino acids. Trimming stripped 4 bases from V and 8 bases from J, with 11 bases between. CDR3 residues: CASSSEGKGYTF. CDR3 bases: TGTGCCAGCAGCTCCGAGGGCAAGGGCTACACCTTC. The variable domain in full, completed from reference TRBV7-3 and TRBJ1-2, reads GAGVSQTPSNKVTEKGKYVELRCDPISGHTALYWYRQSLGQGPEFLIYFQGTGAADDSGLPNDRFFAVRPEGSVSTLKIQRTERGDSAVYLCASSSEGKGYTFGSGTRLTVV.

V gene TRBV7-2 combines with J gene TRBJ1-5; no clear D. The V and J ends lost 1 base and 15 bases respectively, with 19 bases between them. The CDR3 has 14 amino acids. Germline CDR1 and CDR2: SGHTA and FQGNSA. The CDR3 loop reads CASSLDTESVPWHF. The CDR3, as DNA: TGTGCCAGCAGCTTAGATACGGAGTCGGTCCCCTGGCATTTT.

This clonotype has only a few counts. V usage is TRBV20-1 and J usage is TRBJ2-3, with TRBD2 matching 9 bases. The length of the CDR3 is 14 residues. Trimming took 1 base from V and 6 from J; bases not matched to a gene: 5. Germline CDR1 DFQATT, CDR2 SNEGSKA (reference sequence). In DNA, the CDR3 is TGCAGTGCTAGAGGAGCGGGGGGCCGGGATACGCAGTATTTT. Its translation is CSARGAGGRDTQYF.

This clonotype was seen ten or more times. The genes are TRBV3-1 and TRBJ2-1; D may be TRBD1 or TRBD2 (5 bases each). The CDR3 runs 14 residues. With 4 bases removed from V and 4 bases from J, the gap between germline ends came to 11 bases. Per the germline V gene, CDR1 is LGHDT and CDR2 is YNNKEL (reference sequence). Here the CDR3 reads CASSPRGAYNEQFF. CDR3 bases: TGTGCCAGCAGCCCGCGAGGGGCATACAATGAGCAGTTCTTC.

The chain couples TRBV30 to TRBJ1-5; no definite D call. The germline gives CDR1 GTSNPN, CDR2 SVGIG (reference sequence). Trimming stripped 0 bases from V and 6 bases from J, with 15 bases between. The CDR3 consists of 15 residues. The CDR3 region is CAWSVSGRAGQPQHF. DNA for the CDR3: TGTGCCTGGAGTGTGAGCGGGAGGGCCGGTCAGCCCCAGCATTTT. The full variable domain, in which reference TRBV30 and TRBJ1-5 provide the parts outside the CDR3, is SQTIHQWPATLVQPVGSPLSLECTVEGTSNPNLYWYRQAAGRGLQLLFYSVGIGQISSEVPQNLSASRPQDRQFILSSKKLLLSDSGFYLCAWSVSGRAGQPQHFGDGTRLSIL.

V and J are TRBV6-2 or TRBV6-3 and TRBJ2-5; 15 bases fit TRBD2. In germline, CDR1 is MNHEY, CDR2 SVGEGT. The CDR3 sequence is 20 residues long. With 0 bases clipped from V and 5 bases from J, the junction kept 13 bases outside the gene matches. The CDR3 loop reads CASSYSTGTSGGHWGETQYF. The CDR3 region has the DNA TGTGCCAGCAGTTACTCGACCGGGACTAGCGGGGGGCATTGGGGTGAGACCCAGTACTTC.

This clonotype occurred many times. The rearrangement uses TRBV6-1 and TRBJ2-7; 7 nucleotides line up with TRBD1. CDR3 size: 13 residues. Germline V gene sequence: CDR1 MNHNS, CDR2 SASEGT. V lost 8 bases to trimming and J lost 2 bases; unmatched junction nucleotides: 6. The CDR3 is CASLRQGPYEQYF. CDR3 in DNA: TGTGCCAGCCTAAGACAGGGTCCCTACGAGCAGTACTTC.

In its sample, this clonotype was seen many times. The V gene is TRBV11-2, the J gene TRBJ2-7; D not certain. The CDR3 has 13 residues. Germline V CDR1 and CDR2: SGHAT, FQNNGV. V lost 0 bases and J lost 2, with 5 bases in between. The CDR3: CASSLDGAYEQYF. The CDR3 coding sequence is TGTGCCAGCAGCTTAGATGGGGCCTACGAGCAGTACTTC.

This clonotype was seen many times. This chain joins TRBV12-3 or TRBV12-4 and TRBJ1-4; tentative D call: TRBD1 (5 bases). This CDR3 comprises 16 residues. V was clipped by 6 bases and J by 10 bases, with 24 bases between them. CDR3 sequence: CASRGPGRGYVGKLFF. CDR3 coding DNA: TGTGCCAGCAGGGGACCGGGACGAGGATATGTTGGAAAACTGTTTTTT.

This clonotype was detected many times. This rearrangement joins TRBV20-1 to TRBJ2-7, with TRBD2 matching 7 bases. Germline V gene lookup returns CDR1 DFQATT and CDR2 SNEGSKA (reference sequence). The CDR3 spans 14 residues. V shed 1 base and J 3 bases; nucleotides not matched to a gene: 6. CDR3 amino acids: CSARVAGSLYEQYF. CDR3 DNA sequence: TGCAGTGCTAGAGTAGCGGGCAGCCTCTACGAGCAGTACTTC.

This clonotype was counted between two and nine times. The chain recombines TRBV7-2 with TRBJ2-3; a possible D gene is TRBD1 (7 bases). Germline V gene sequence: CDR1 SGHTA, CDR2 FQGNSA. Trimming pared 4 bases from V and 13 bases from J, leaving 24 bases between. The length of the CDR3 is 15 residues. The CDR3 nucleotides read TGTGCCAGCAGCTCAGGGGGGTCCTGGTCGGGGTCGGAGTATTTT. It encodes CASSSGGSWSGSEYF.

This chain joins TRBV27 and TRBJ2-5, with 13 bases identical to TRBD2. Germline V gene lookup returns CDR1 MNHEY and CDR2 SMNVEV (reference sequence). The CDR3 consists of 16 residues. The V segment lost 5 bases and the J segment 5 bases; nucleotides outside the gene matches: 8. Here the CDR3 reads CASSSLGTSGTETQYF. In nucleotides, the CDR3 is TGTGCCAGCAGTAGCCTCGGGACTAGCGGGACGGAGACCCAGTACTTC.

The rearrangement uses TRBV10-3 and TRBJ2-1; the D is unclear. V shed 4 bases and J shed 1 base, with 11 bases lying between them. This CDR3 has 15 residues. Germline V gene lookup returns CDR1 ENHRY and CDR2 SYGVKD. The CDR3 coding sequence is TGTGCCATCAGTGGCCCGGGTGTTTCCTACAATGAGCAGTTCTTC. This encodes CAISGPGVSYNEQFF.

This clonotype appeared many times. The chain combines TRBV2 with TRBJ1-5; the D is unclear. Trimming took off 8 bases at V and 3 bases at J, with 8 bases between the two ends. The CDR3 is 12 amino acids. Germline CDR1 reads SNHLY; CDR2 reads FYNNEI. The CDR3 sequence: CASGIDNQPQHF. In DNA, the CDR3 is TGTGCCAGCGGCATAGACAATCAGCCCCAGCATTTT.

This clonotype appeared many times. The rearrangement joins TRBV2 to TRBJ2-1; 16 bases line up with TRBD2. This CDR3 has 17 residues. V lost 6 bases, J lost 7 bases, and 9 bases stayed unmatched. Per the germline V gene, CDR1 is SNHLY and CDR2 is FYNNEI. The CDR3 DNA follows: TGTGCCAGCAGAACACCGGGACTAGCGGGGGGGAAGAATGAGCAGTTCTTC. Its protein is CASRTPGLAGGKNEQFF.

This clonotype was found many times. The chain combines TRBV5-1 with TRBJ1-2; 8 nucleotides agree with TRBD1. V shed 4 bases, J shed 6 bases, and the junction held 11 bases outside the gene matches. CDR1 is SGHRS and CDR2 is YFSETQ in the germline V gene. This CDR3 contains 15 residues. CDR3 residues: CASSGLSTGDHGYTF. In DNA, the CDR3 is TGCGCCAGCAGCGGACTTTCGACAGGGGATCATGGCTACACCTTC.

This rearrangement joins TRBV27 to TRBJ2-7; D is unclear. Per germline, CDR1 MNHEY and CDR2 SMNVEV (reference sequence). CDR3 length: 13 residues. Deletions cut 3 bases from V and 2 bases from J, with 8 bases between. CDR3 sequence reads: CASSFGATYEQYF. The DNA for the CDR3 is TGTGCCAGCAGTTTTGGAGCCACCTACGAGCAGTACTTC.

V is TRBV6-4 and J is TRBJ1-1; D ambiguous. This CDR3 comprises 13 residues. CDR1 is MRHNA, CDR2 SNTAGT, per germline. The V end lost 0 bases, the J end lost 1 base, and 3 bases lay between the germline ends. CDR3 residues: CASSDSGNTEAFF. The CDR3 DNA sequence: TGTGCCAGCAGTGACTCAGGGAACACTGAAGCTTTCTTT.